The subject of this entry is one T cell receptor (beta chain). This specimen belongs to a study of cytomegalovirus exposure and HLA in healthy donors. The data were produced by immunoSEQ multiplex PCR, yet TCRdb's version contains in-frame clones alone and is incomplete. The data hold over 250,000 clones, with around 87% observed a single time. Germline V gene lookup returns CDR1 MDHEN and CDR2 SYDVKM. The CDR3 consists of 15 residues. V lost 5 bases to trimming and J lost 3 bases; unmatched junction nucleotides: 7. Sequencing was performed on PBMCs. The sequence was collected from a woman aged 25 to 39 in good health and CMV-seropositive. The rearrangement links TRBV28 to TRBJ2-7; 10 nucleotides line up with TRBD1. Written as DNA, the CDR3 is TGTGCCAGCAGTACGCCGGACAGGGGGTTCTACGAGCAGTACTTC. Translating gives CASSTPDRGFYEQYF.